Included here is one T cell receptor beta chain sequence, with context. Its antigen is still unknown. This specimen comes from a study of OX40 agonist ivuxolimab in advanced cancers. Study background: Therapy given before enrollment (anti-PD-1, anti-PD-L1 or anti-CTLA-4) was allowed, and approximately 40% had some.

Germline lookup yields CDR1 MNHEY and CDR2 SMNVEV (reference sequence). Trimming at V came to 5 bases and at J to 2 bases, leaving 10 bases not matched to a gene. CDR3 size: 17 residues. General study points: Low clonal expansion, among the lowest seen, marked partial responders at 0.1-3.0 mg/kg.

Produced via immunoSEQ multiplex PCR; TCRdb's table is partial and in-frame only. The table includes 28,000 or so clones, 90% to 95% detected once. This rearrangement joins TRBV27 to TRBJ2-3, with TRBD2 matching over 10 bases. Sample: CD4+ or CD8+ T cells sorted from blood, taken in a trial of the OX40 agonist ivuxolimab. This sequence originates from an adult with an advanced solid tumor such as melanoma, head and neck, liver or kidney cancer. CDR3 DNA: TGTGCCAGCAGTCTCTCCCTAGCGGGGGCCATCACAGATACGCAGTATTTT. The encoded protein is CASSLSLAGAITDTQYF.